A single sample is the source of the 15 T cell receptor beta chains below, sequenced in a study of OX40 agonist ivuxolimab in advanced cancers. Library method: the immunoSEQ multiplex PCR assay. TCRdb limited this immuneACCESS table to in-frame rearrangements with V and J called. A share of clones is missing; checked studies link under half to unresolved V genes, and the rest is unexplained. This sample is represented by some 70,000 clones; around nine tenths of them were singletons. 2.5% to 3% of the sample goes to the ten largest clones. This specimen was CD4+ or CD8+ T cells sorted from blood, taken in a trial of the OX40 agonist ivuxolimab. The origin of the receptors is an adult with an advanced solid tumor such as melanoma, head and neck, liver or kidney cancer.

This chain connects TRBV9 to TRBJ2-3; D ambiguous. The V end was cut by 0 bases, the J end by 4 bases, with 3 bases between. The CDR3 is 12 residues long. Germline V lookup: CDR1 SGDLS, CDR2 YYNGEE. Here the CDR3 DNA reads TGTGCCAGCAGCGTAGACTCAGATACGCAGTATTTT. This sequence encodes CASSVDSDTQYF. Full variable domain (outside the CDR3, taken from reference TRBV9 and TRBJ2-3): DSGVTQTPKHLITATGQRVTLRCSPRSGDLSVYWYQQSLDQGLQFLIQYYNGEERAKGNILERFSAQQFPDLHSELNLSSLELGDSALYFCASSVDSDTQYFGPGTRLTVL.

The rearrangement links TRBV6-5 to TRBJ1-3, with TRBD1 identical over 10 bases. The CDR3 runs to 16 residues. Germline V gene lookup returns CDR1 MNHEY and CDR2 SVGAGI. Unmatched junction bases numbered 1, after V lost 0 bases and J lost 2 bases. CDR3 sequence: CASSYSGQGAGNTIYF. CDR3 bases: TGTGCCAGCAGTTACTCTGGACAGGGGGCTGGAAACACCATATATTTT.

J is TRBJ2-3 and V is TRBV5-4, with D possibly matching TRBD2 (5 bases). The CDR3 totals 13 residues. V was cut by 0 bases and J by 3 bases, with 5 bases left in between. Germline V gives CDR1 SGHNT, CDR2 YYREEE (reference sequence). The CDR3 region is CASSLAGTDTQYF. The CDR3 DNA sequence: TGTGCCAGCAGCTTGGCGGGAACAGATACGCAGTATTTT.

The chain is built from TRBV5-1 and TRBJ2-3; 9 bases are shared with TRBD2. The CDR3 extends over 15 amino acids. V was clipped by 2 bases and J by 6 bases; unmatched bases: 7. The germline CDR1 and CDR2 sequences are SGHRS and YFSETQ. CDR3 residues: CASSFGGGASDTQYF. The CDR3 region has the DNA TGCGCCAGCAGCTTCGGCGGGGGGGCGTCGGATACGCAGTATTTT.

This chain links TRBV7-3 with TRBJ1-2; TRBD1 might be the D (5 bases). The germline V gene has CDR1 SGHTA and CDR2 FQGTGA. CDR3 size: 15 residues. V shed 5 bases and J shed 4 bases, with 17 bases lying between them. CDR3 sequence reads: CASSPRAGPGYGYTF. CDR3 nucleotides: TGTGCCAGCAGCCCACGGGCAGGGCCGGGCTATGGCTACACCTTC.

The genes are TRBV18 and TRBJ2-2; 7 bases map to TRBD1. Per germline, CDR1 KGHSH and CDR2 LQKENI. Losses at the gene ends were 3 bases for V and 7 bases for J; bases not matched to a gene: 8. There are 15 residues in the CDR3. CDR3 sequence: CASSPQTGSGGELFF. The CDR3, as DNA: TGTGCCAGCTCACCCCAGACAGGGTCTGGCGGGGAGCTGTTTTTT.

The rearrangement uses TRBV6-6 and TRBJ2-7, with D perhaps TRBD2 (7 bases). V lost 10 bases to trimming and J lost 3 bases, with 19 bases between them. The CDR3 has 14 amino acids. Germline CDR1 and CDR2: MNHNY and SVGAGI (reference sequence). CDR3 coding DNA: TGTGCCATCGCGAGGGGGGGGGTCAACTACGAGCAGTACTTC. This translates into CAIARGGVNYEQYF.

The rearrangement links TRBV7-8 to TRBJ1-2; D is unresolved. Germline V gene sequence: CDR1 SGHVS, CDR2 FQNEAQ. V was clipped by 0 bases and J by 2 bases, with 4 bases between them. The CDR3 runs to 13 residues. The chain's CDR3 is CASSLAVNYGYTF. The CDR3, as DNA: TGTGCCAGCAGCTTAGCTGTAAACTATGGCTACACCTTC.

The chain combines TRBV5-1 with TRBJ2-1; 8 bases are a match to TRBD2. The length of the CDR3 is 16 residues. Germline V gives CDR1 SGHRS, CDR2 YFSETQ. Losses at the gene ends were 6 bases for V and 6 bases for J; bases not matched to a gene: 14. The CDR3 nucleotides are TGCGCCAGCACCACCGGACCGGGAGGGGCGGGCAATGAGCAGTTCTTC. It codes for CASTTGPGGAGNEQFF.

V is TRBV7-6 and J is TRBJ2-3; D ambiguous. This CDR3 contains 10 residues. Trimming took 8 bases from V and 6 from J, leaving 6 bases between them. Germline CDR1 reads SGHVS; CDR2 reads FNYEAQ. The chain's CDR3 is CASQLDTQYF. The CDR3 region has the DNA TGTGCCAGCCAGCTCGATACGCAGTATTTT.

The chain has TRBV30 and TRBJ1-4; D is undetermined. This CDR3 is built from 12 residues. The germline CDR1 and CDR2 sequences are GTSNPN and SVGIG (reference sequence). Deletions cut 5 bases from V and 4 bases from J, with 8 bases between. For the CDR3, the DNA is TGTGCCTGGTCCGTAGGTAATGAAAAACTGTTTTTT. Translation gives CAWSVGNEKLFF.

The V call is TRBV10-1, the J call TRBJ2-3; TRBD2 matches at 14 bases. The CDR3 is made up of 14 amino acids. After removal of 7 bases from V and 4 bases from J, the junction contained 1 base not matched to a gene. CDR1 WNHNN and CDR2 SYGVQD come from the germline V gene (reference sequence). The CDR3 is CASMTSGGADTQYF. The CDR3, as DNA: TGCGCCAGCATGACTAGCGGGGGGGCAGATACGCAGTATTTT.

The CDR3 loop is CAISDRDRDHEQYF. DNA of the CDR3: TGTGCCATCAGTGATAGGGACAGGGATCACGAGCAGTACTTC. The chain couples TRBV10-3 to TRBJ2-7; the match to TRBD1 covers 9 bases. The ends lost 3 bases at V and 5 bases at J; junction bases unmatched: 5. Germline lookup yields CDR1 ENHRY and CDR2 SYGVKD. The CDR3 consists of 14 residues.

The chain recombines TRBV5-1 with TRBJ1-5, with TRBD1 identical over 7 bases. Germline V lookup: CDR1 SGHRS, CDR2 YFSETQ. CDR3 size: 15 residues. Trimming took 0 bases from V and 5 from J; bases not matched to a gene: 5. The DNA of the CDR3 is TGCGCCAGCAGCTTGGACGGGACAGAATATCAGCCCCAGCATTTT. Its translation is CASSLDGTEYQPQHF.

The chain employs TRBV9 and TRBJ2-5; the D gene is possibly TRBD1 (5 bases). Per germline, CDR1 SGDLS and CDR2 YYNGEE. V was cut by 4 bases and J by 5 bases, with 12 bases left in between. The CDR3 has 13 residues. The CDR3 region is CASSFQGWETQYF. The CDR3 DNA is TGTGCCAGCAGCTTTCAGGGCTGGGAGACCCAGTACTTC.